This T cell receptor (beta chain) is drawn from a study of shared clonotypes between healthy human individuals. Study findings and constraints: Among non-shared clonotypes, generation probabilities were lower than among those shared by all four donors. The naive CD4 repertoires of a few donors were compared, and around 5% of clonotypes were shared.

A word on this clone: The antigen remains undetermined. This may come from a read error, since a much larger clone is one base off. Other nucleotide sequences from this sample produce the same CDR3.

Generated by immunoSEQ multiplex PCR, the TCRdb table keeps only in-frame clones and is missing some. The top ten hold 0.7% to 0.95% of the sample, which has about a million clones, approximately 75% seen once. The CDR3 runs 11 residues. The V end lost 3 bases, the J end lost 2 bases, and 1 base lay between the germline ends. Germline V gives CDR1 SGHVS, CDR2 FNYEAQ. Division of CD4+ cells produced a CD45RA+ naive subset and a CD45RA-negative memory subset. The source of this sequence is a man younger than 35 in good health. Some clones in this sample may be carry-over from other donors' samples. Specimen: memory CD4+ T cells from PBMCs. As for subset: CD45RA-negative fraction. The chain carries TRBV7-6 and TRBJ2-5; no clear D. The CDR3 nucleotides are TGTGCCAGCAGCTTTCAAGAGACCCAGTACTTC. It is translated as CASSFQETQYF.